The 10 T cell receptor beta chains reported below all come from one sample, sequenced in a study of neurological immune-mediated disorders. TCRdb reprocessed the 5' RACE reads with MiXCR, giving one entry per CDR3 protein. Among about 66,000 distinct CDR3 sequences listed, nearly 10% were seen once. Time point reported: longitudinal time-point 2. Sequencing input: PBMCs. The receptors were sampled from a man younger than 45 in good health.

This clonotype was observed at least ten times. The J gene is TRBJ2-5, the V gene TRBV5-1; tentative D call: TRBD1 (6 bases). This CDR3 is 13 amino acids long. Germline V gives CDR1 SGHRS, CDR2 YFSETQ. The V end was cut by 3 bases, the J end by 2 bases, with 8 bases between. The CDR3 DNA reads TGCGCCAGCAGCTGGACAGTGCAAGAGACCCAGTACTTC. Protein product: CASSWTVQETQYF.

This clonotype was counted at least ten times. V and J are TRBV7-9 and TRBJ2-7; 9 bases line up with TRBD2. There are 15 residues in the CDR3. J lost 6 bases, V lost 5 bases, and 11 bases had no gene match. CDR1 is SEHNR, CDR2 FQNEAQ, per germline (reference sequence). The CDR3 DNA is TGTGCCAGCAGCCCTACCGGGACTAGCTATTCCGAGCAGTACTTC. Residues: CASSPTGTSYSEQYF. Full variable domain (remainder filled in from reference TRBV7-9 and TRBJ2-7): DTGVSQNPRHKITKRGQNVTFRCDPISEHNRLYWYRQTLGQGPEFLTYFQNEAQLEKSRLLSDRFSAERPKGSFSTLEIQRTEQGDSAMYLCASSPTGTSYSEQYFGPGTRLTVT.

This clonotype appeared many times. CDR3: CAISDPTRDSRTEAFF. The CDR3, as DNA: TGTGCCATCAGTGATCCTACCCGGGACAGTAGGACTGAAGCTTTCTTT. The genes are TRBV10-3 and TRBJ1-1, with 7 positions matching TRBD1. Germline trimming cut 3 bases from V and 5 bases from J; bases unmatched to any gene: 12. The CDR3 is 16 residues long. Germline V gene data show CDR1 as ENHRY and CDR2 as SYGVKD.

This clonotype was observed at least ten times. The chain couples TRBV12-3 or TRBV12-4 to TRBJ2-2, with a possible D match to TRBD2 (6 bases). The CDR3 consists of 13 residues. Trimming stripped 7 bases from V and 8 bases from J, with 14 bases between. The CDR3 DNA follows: TGTGCCAGCATCACCCTAGGGAGGGGGGAGCTGTTTTTT. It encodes CASITLGRGELFF.

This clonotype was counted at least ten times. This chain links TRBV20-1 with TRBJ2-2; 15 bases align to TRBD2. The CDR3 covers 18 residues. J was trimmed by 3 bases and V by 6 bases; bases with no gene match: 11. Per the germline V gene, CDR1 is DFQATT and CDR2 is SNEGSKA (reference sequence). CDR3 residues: CSAPIGTSGRMDTGELFF. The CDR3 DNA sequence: TGCAGTGCCCCGATTGGGACTAGCGGGAGGATGGACACCGGGGAGCTGTTTTTT.

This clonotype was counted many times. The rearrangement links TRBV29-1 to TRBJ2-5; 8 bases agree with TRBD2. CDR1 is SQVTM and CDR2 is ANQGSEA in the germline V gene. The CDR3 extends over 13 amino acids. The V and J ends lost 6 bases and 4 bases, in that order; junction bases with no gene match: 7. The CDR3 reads CSVSPGGRETQYF. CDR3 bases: TGCAGCGTCTCGCCGGGAGGGCGAGAGACCCAGTACTTC.

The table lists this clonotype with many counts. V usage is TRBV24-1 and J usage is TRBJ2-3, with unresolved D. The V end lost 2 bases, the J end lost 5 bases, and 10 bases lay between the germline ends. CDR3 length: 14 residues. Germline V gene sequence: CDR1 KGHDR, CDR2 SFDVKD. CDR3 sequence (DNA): TGTGCCACCAGTGATTCGGGTTTTGTAGATACGCAGTATTTT. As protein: CATSDSGFVDTQYF.

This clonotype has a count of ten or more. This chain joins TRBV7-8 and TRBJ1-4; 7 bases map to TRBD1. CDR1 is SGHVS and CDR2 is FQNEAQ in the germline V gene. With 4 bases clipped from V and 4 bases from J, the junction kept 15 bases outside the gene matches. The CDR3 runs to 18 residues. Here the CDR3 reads CASSSGTIRDSLNEKLFF. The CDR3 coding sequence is TGTGCCAGCAGCTCAGGAACCATACGGGACAGCCTTAATGAAAAACTGTTTTTT. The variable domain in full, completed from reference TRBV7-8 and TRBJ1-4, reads GAGVSQSPRYKVAKRGQDVALRCDPISGHVSLFWYQQALGQGPEFLTYFQNEAQLDKSGLPSDRFFAERPEGSVSTLKIQRTQQEDSAVYLCASSSGTIRDSLNEKLFFGSGTQLSVL.

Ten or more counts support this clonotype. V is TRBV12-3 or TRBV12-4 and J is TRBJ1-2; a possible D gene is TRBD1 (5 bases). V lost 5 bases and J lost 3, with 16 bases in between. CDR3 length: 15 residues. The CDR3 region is CASSIQAWGDYGYTF. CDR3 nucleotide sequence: TGTGCCAGCAGTATACAGGCCTGGGGGGACTATGGCTACACCTTC.

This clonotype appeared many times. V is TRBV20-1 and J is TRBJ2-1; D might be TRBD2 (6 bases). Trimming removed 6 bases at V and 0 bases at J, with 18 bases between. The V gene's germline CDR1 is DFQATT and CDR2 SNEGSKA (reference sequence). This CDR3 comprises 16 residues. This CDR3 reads CSASEGRLDSYNEQFF. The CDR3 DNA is TGCAGTGCCTCAGAGGGGCGACTAGACTCCTACAATGAGCAGTTCTTC.